This T cell receptor (beta chain) came from a study of blood T cell repertoires in COVID-19. Study in general: The United States, Italy and Spain supplied acute and convalescent COVID-19 samples. PBMCs, B-cell-depleted T cells, or T cells provided the cDNA or gDNA that made up the material.

How the authors handled the data: Estimation of nucleated cell counts was performed using reference gene primer amplification. Measured with immunoSEQ multiplex PCR; TCRdb has only the in-frame clones, and not every one. D and trimming were read from the DNA, whereas the V and J calls and clone size are those reported in that table. The sample lists 270,000 or so clones; 80% to 90% were seen once. Looked up from germline, CDR1 is MNHEY and CDR2 is SMNVEV (reference sequence). CDR3 size: 16 residues. The junction had 6 bases not matched to a gene; V was cut back by 3 bases and J by 0 bases. The TCR was taken from a woman aged 40 to 50 who had recovered from COVID-19. The chain joins TRBV27 to TRBJ2-3; 7 bases are shared with TRBD2. The sequenced sample was peripheral blood. Here the CDR3 reads CASSFKAGLSTDTQYF. CDR3 DNA sequence: TGTGCCAGCAGTTTTAAAGCGGGGCTTAGCACAGATACGCAGTATTTT.